The clone carrying this TCR beta chain was seen more than once but under ten times. Its antigen remains unidentified. Patients were excluded because of uncontrolled infection, other autoimmune disease, pregnancy or lactation. Using RNA transcripts as the source, TCR beta CDR3 regions were amplified. A first-round RT-PCR of the TCR CDR3 used the HTBI primer set. TCRdb redid the calling of the multiplex PCR reads with MiXCR, one entry per CDR3 protein. In the table there are just over 550,000 distinct CDR3 sequences, 40% to 55% of which are singletons. This sample was taken from a study of T cells in Graves' hyperthyroidism and ophthalmopathy. V dropped 3 bases and J dropped 6; count of bases not matched to a gene: 8. The V gene's germline CDR1 is DFQATT and CDR2 SNEGSKA (reference sequence). This CDR3 region has 15 residues. Regarding the study as a whole: Expanded thyroid clonotypes (above 0.001) were mostly also found in blood.

This chain connects TRBV20-1 to TRBJ2-7; 13 bases are shared with TRBD2. This receptor was taken from a woman aged 18-29 years with Graves' hyperthyroidism. The source material was peripheral blood or thyroid tissue (not recorded which). This chain's CDR3 is CSARGPGLAGFEQYF. CDR3 bases: TGCAGTGCTAGGGGACCGGGACTAGCGGGATTCGAGCAGTACTTC.